This note documents a single T cell receptor (beta chain) sequence. Here immunoSEQ multiplex PCR was the method, and the copy in TCRdb shows in-frame clones only, minus some. The sample consists of 98,000 or so clones, about 88% of them appearing once. J lost 4 bases, V lost 5 bases, and 9 bases had no gene match. CDR1 is MNHEY, CDR2 SMNVEV, per germline (reference sequence). This CDR3 comprises 18 residues. This sample is drawn from a study of OX40 agonist ivuxolimab in advanced cancers. About the study: Patients took ivuxolimab, an agonistic anti-OX40 (CD134) antibody. Dose-escalation patients had hepatocellular carcinoma, melanoma, renal cell or head and neck cancer.

The TCR sequence derives from an adult with an advanced solid tumor such as melanoma, head and neck, liver or kidney cancer. The chain combines TRBV27 with TRBJ2-6; the match to TRBD1 covers 12 bases. This specimen was CD4+ or CD8+ T cells sorted from blood, taken in a trial of the OX40 agonist ivuxolimab. CDR3 coding DNA: TGTGCCAGCAGTCCCAGGGACAGGGGGCGCCCAGGGGCCAACGTCCTGACTTTC. Its translation: CASSPRDRGRPGANVLTF.